One and the same sample provided the 5 T cell receptor beta chains below, sequenced in a study of chemoradiotherapy in HPV16-positive cancers. TCRdb's copy holds only in-frame clones and misses some; the assay was immunoSEQ multiplex PCR. The data hold about 3,000 clones, with around four fifths observed a single time. Sequenced material: blood, taken from a patient who underwent chemoradiotherapy. These receptors all come from a human donor with HPV-associated anogenital cancer.

V and J are TRBV18 and TRBJ1-4, with D possibly matching TRBD1 (5 bases). This CDR3 is 15 amino acids long. V lost 6 bases and J 6 bases, leaving 17 bases between the germline ends. In germline, CDR1 is KGHSH, CDR2 LQKENI. The CDR3 DNA reads TGTGCCAGCTCCCGAAGACCCGGGGCGCATGAAAAACTGTTTTTT. It yields the protein CASSRRPGAHEKLFF.

This chain uses TRBV2 with TRBJ2-1, with TRBD2 matching 8 bases. The germline V gene encodes CDR1 SNHLY and CDR2 FYNNEI. V lost 3 bases and J lost 7; bases outside the gene matches: 8. This CDR3 is built from 15 residues. CDR3 nucleotides: TGTGCCAGCAGTGATGCGAGCGGGAGTTCGAATGAGCAGTTCTTC. Its translation: CASSDASGSSNEQFF.

This clone was recorded a few times. The chain is built from TRBV7-9 and TRBJ1-2; D gene unclear. Germline CDR1 and CDR2: SEHNR and FQNEAQ (reference sequence). Trimming removed 1 base from V and 5 bases from J, with 2 bases in between. The CDR3 extends over 11 amino acids. The CDR3: CASSLDYGYTF. As DNA, the CDR3 is TGTGCCAGCAGCTTAGATTATGGCTACACCTTC.

The chain uses TRBV11-1 and TRBJ1-2, with TRBD1 identical over 9 bases. With V trimmed by 6 bases and J by 6 bases, 8 bases remained unmatched. The CDR3 covers 14 residues. CDR1 SGHAT and CDR2 FQDESV come from the germline V gene (reference sequence). CDR3 DNA: TGTGCCAGCAGGAAGCCGGGACAGGGAAATGGCTACACCTTC. It codes for CASRKPGQGNGYTF.

V is TRBV18 and J is TRBJ2-5; TRBD1 matches at 9 bases. This CDR3 is built from 15 residues. Germline CDR1 KGHSH, CDR2 LQKENI. J lost 7 bases, V lost 0 bases, and 6 bases had no gene match. Here the CDR3 DNA reads TGTGCCAGCTCACCACCCCGGACAGGGGCGGCGACCCAGTACTTC. Translating gives CASSPPRTGAATQYF.